Reported below is one T cell receptor beta chain. Authors' processing steps: Amplification of reference gene primers was used by the study to estimate nucleated cell counts. TCRdb keeps only in-frame clones here, not all; method: immunoSEQ multiplex PCR. V and J calls and clone size are as listed in that table; D and trimming were resolved from the DNA. The sample carries 200,000 to 300,000 clones, approximately 90% recorded once. The entry originates in a study of blood T cell repertoires in COVID-19. The CDR3 has 14 residues. Trimming took off 7 bases at V and 0 bases at J, with 11 bases between the two ends. The germline gives CDR1 MDHEN, CDR2 SYDVKM.

Sequenced: PBMCs or T cells enriched from blood (not recorded which). The genes are TRBV28 and TRBJ2-3; a weak D match, TRBD1 (6 bases). This TCR came from a middle-aged woman with acute COVID-19. CDR3 residues: CASTWGTSTDTQYF. CDR3 coding DNA: TGTGCCAGCACCTGGGGGACAAGCACAGATACGCAGTATTTT.